These T cell receptor beta chains were read from a single sample in a study of blood T cells in healthy people across ages. A single record per CDR3 protein comes from TCRdb applying MiXCR to the 5' RACE reads. The sample holds 600,000 to 1,000,000 distinct CDR3 sequences, nearly 60% seen once. The sequenced sample was blood. The receptors were gathered from a man between 25 and 39 years old in good health. The CDR3 runs from the conserved cysteine through the conserved F or W. Fields, in order: V gene, D gene, clone size, J gene, CDR3 protein, CDR3 DNA. A D gene is named only where the DNA matches it firmly. Expanded clones get a size class; other rows say once, few or many, or leave the size out.

TRBV20-1	.	.	TRBJ1-1	CSARSGSGGRPEAFF	TGCAGTGCTAGGTCCGGCTCGGGGGGGCGACCTGAAGCTTTCTTT
TRBV6-1	.	few	TRBJ1-5	CASSDPGSANQPQHF	TGTGCCAGCAGTGACCCCGGGAGCGCGAATCAGCCCCAGCATTTT
TRBV11-2	.	.	TRBJ1-1	CASSGPMNTEAFF	TGTGCCAGCAGCGGGCCCATGAACACTGAAGCTTTCTTT
TRBV9	.	.	TRBJ2-7	CASSVDFSGNEQYF	TGTGCCAGCAGCGTAGATTTTTCAGGGAACGAGCAGTACTTC
TRBV20-1	TRBD2	.	TRBJ2-1	CRASSSGRAPNEQFF	TGCAGAGCTTCCAGTAGCGGGAGGGCCCCCAATGAGCAGTTCTTC
TRBV29-1	TRBD1	few	TRBJ2-3	CSVERTGDPPDTQYF	TGCAGCGTTGAAAGGACAGGGGATCCCCCAGATACGCAGTATTTT
TRBV7-2	.	few	TRBJ2-5	CASSHEGAGQETQYF	TGTGCCAGCAGCCATGAAGGGGCGGGACAAGAGACCCAGTACTTC
TRBV5-1	TRBD2	.	TRBJ2-1	CASSSGGGVVTDEQFF	TGCGCCAGCAGCTCCGGGGGAGGGGTCGTGACGGATGAGCAGTTCTTC
TRBV7-2	.	few	TRBJ2-4	CASSLQGPMDIQYF	TGTGCCAGCAGCTTACAGGGCCCGATGGACATTCAGTACTTC
TRBV20-1	.	.	TRBJ2-7	CSARGTPLLDEQYF	TGCAGTGCTAGGGGGACCCCTTTGCTGGACGAGCAGTACTTC
TRBV20-1	TRBD1	.	TRBJ1-4	CSADWDRGRTNEKLFF	TGCAGTGCTGACTGGGACAGGGGGCGGACTAATGAAAAACTGTTTTTT
TRBV4-3	TRBD1	few	TRBJ1-6	CASSQEWDRASPLHF	TGCGCCAGCAGCCAAGAGTGGGACAGGGCCTCACCCCTCCACTTT
TRBV28	.	.	TRBJ1-2	CASRQGNPNGYTF	TGTGCCAGCAGGCAGGGGAACCCAAATGGCTACACCTTC
TRBV9	TRBD2	.	TRBJ2-7	CASSVEVASGPYEQYF	TGTGCCAGCAGCGTAGAAGTCGCTAGCGGGCCCTACGAGCAGTACTTC
TRBV20-1	TRBD2	.	TRBJ2-1	CSARKWGKSGANYNEQFF	TGCAGTGCTAGAAAATGGGGGAAAAGCGGGGCAAACTACAATGAGCAGTTCTTC
TRBV6-5	.	few	TRBJ1-5	CASSRTVGSNQPQHF	TGTGCCAGCAGTAGGACAGTGGGCTCTAATCAGCCCCAGCATTTT
TRBV29-1	.	few	TRBJ2-1	CSAPIAASSYNEQFF	TGCAGCGCACCAATAGCGGCGAGCTCCTACAATGAGCAGTTCTTC
TRBV6-5	.	.	TRBJ2-1	CASMPTFGANNEQFF	TGTGCCAGCATGCCCACCTTCGGAGCAAACAATGAGCAGTTCTTC
TRBV9	.	.	TRBJ1-4	CASSVDGNNEKLFF	TGTGCCAGCAGCGTAGATGGGAACAATGAAAAACTGTTTTTT
TRBV7-9	.	.	TRBJ2-7	CASSLGDRSLVEQYF	TGTGCCAGCAGCTTAGGAGACAGGAGTCTTGTCGAGCAGTACTTC
TRBV28	TRBD1	.	TRBJ2-6	CASSSLTGGSGANVLTF	TGTGCCAGCAGTTCCCTCACAGGGGGCTCTGGGGCCAACGTCCTGACTTTC